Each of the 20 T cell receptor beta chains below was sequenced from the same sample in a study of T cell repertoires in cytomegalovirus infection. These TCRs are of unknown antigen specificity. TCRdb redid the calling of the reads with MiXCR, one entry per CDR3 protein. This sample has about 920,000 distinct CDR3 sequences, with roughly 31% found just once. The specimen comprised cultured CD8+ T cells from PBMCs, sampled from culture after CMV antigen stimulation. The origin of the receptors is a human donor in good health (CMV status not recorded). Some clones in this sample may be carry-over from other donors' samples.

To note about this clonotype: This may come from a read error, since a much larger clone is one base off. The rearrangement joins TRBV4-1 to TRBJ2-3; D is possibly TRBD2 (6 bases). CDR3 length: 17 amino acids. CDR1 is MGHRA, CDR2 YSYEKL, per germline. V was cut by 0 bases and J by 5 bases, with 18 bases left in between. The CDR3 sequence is CASSQEWSGGVVDTQYF. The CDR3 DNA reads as TGCGCCAGCAGCCAAGAGTGGTCTGGCGGGGTCGTAGATACGCAGTATTTT.

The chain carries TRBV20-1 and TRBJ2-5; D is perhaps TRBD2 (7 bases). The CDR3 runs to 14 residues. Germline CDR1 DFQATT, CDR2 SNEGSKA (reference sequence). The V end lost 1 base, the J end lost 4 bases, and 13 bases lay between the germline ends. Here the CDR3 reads CSARGRGPGETQYF. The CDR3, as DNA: TGCAGTGCTAGAGGGCGGGGGCCGGGAGAGACCCAGTACTTC.

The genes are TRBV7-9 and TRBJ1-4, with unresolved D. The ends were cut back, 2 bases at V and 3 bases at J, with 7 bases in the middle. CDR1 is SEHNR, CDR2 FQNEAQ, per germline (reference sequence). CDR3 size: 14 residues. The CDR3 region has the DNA TGTGCCAGCAGCTTAACTACAGCTAATGAAAAACTGTTTTTT. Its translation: CASSLTTANEKLFF.

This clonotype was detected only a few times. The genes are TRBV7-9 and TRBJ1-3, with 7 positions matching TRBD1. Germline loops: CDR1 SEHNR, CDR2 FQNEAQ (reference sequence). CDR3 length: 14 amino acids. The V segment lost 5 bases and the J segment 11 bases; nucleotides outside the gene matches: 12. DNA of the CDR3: TGTGCCAGCAGCCTGGACAGGAACGGAAAAGCCATATATTTT. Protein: CASSLDRNGKAIYF.

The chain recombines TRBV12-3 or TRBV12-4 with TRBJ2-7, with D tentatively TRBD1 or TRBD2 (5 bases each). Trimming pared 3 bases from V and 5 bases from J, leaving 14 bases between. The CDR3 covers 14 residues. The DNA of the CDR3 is TGTGCCAGCAGTTTCCAGGAGGCGGACAACGAGCAGTACTTC. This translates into CASSFQEADNEQYF.

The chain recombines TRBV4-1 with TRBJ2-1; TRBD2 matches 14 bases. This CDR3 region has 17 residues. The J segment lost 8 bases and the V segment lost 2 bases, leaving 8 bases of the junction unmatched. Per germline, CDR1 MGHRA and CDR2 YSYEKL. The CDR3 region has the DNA TGCGCCAGCAGCCAACGACTAGCGGGGGGGGGTGGGGATGAGCAGTTCTTC. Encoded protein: CASSQRLAGGGGDEQFF.

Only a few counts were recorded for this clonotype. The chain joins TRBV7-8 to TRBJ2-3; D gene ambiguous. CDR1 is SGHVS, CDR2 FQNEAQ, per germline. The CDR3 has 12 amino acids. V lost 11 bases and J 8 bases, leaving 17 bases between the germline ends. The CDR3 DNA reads TGTGCCTGTATAGGGTCTAAAGGTACGCAGTATTTT. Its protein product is CACIGSKGTQYF.

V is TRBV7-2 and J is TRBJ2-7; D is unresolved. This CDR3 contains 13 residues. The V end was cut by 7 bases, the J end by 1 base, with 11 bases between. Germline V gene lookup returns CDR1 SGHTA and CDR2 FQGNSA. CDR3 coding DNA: TGTGCCAGCACTCTAGGGTTATCCTACGAGCAGTACTTC. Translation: CASTLGLSYEQYF.

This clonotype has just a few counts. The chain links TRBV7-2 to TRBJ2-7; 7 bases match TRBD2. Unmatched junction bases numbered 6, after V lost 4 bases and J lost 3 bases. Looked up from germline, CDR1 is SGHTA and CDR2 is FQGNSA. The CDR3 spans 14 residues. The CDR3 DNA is TGTGCCAGCAGCTACACTAGCGAGTTCTACGAGCAGTACGTC. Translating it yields CASSYTSEFYEQYV.

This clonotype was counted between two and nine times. In DNA form, the CDR3 reads TGCGCCAGCAGCCAAGATCCCCGGGAGGGGGTTTTGTACAATGAGCAGTTCTTC. Translating gives CASSQDPREGVLYNEQFF. The chain uses TRBV4-1 and TRBJ2-1; 8 nucleotides align to TRBD2. Germline-derived CDR1 and CDR2 are MGHRA and YSYEKL. V trimming: 0 bases; J trimming: 4 bases; junction bases outside the gene matches: 11. The CDR3 is 18 amino acids.

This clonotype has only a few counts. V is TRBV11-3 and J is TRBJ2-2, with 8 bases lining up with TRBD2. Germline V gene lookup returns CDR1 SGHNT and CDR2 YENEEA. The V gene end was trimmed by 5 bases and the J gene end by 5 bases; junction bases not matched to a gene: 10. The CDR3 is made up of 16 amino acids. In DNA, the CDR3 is TGTGCCAGCAGCCCCCGGGAGGGGCCGGAAACCGGGGAGCTGTTTTTT. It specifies CASSPREGPETGELFF.

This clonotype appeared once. CDR3 DNA: TGTGCCAGCAGCGAGGCTGGCCACCCCACCGGGGAGCTGTTTTTT. Amino acids: CASSEAGHPTGELFF. The rearrangement joins TRBV7-6 to TRBJ2-2; D remains unclear. CDR1 and CDR2 from the germline V gene are SGHVS and FNYEAQ. The CDR3 consists of 15 residues. Trimming took 5 bases from V and 4 from J, leaving 14 bases between them.

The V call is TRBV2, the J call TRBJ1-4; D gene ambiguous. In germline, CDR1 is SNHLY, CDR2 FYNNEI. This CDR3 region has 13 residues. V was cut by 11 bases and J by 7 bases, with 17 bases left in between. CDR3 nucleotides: TGTGCCGCCTCTAGGGTGGGCGGTGAAAAACTGTTTTTT. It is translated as CAASRVGGEKLFF.

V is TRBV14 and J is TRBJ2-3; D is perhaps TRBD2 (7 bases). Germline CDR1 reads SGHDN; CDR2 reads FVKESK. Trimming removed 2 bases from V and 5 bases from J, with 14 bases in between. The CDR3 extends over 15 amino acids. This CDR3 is CASSQLRGPGDTQYF. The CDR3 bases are TGTGCCAGCAGCCAATTGCGGGGGCCGGGAGATACGCAGTATTTT.

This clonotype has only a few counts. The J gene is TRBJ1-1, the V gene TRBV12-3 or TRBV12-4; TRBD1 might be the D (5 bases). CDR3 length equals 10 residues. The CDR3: CVISGGEAFF. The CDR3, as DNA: TGTGTCATATCGGGGGGTGAAGCTTTCTTT.

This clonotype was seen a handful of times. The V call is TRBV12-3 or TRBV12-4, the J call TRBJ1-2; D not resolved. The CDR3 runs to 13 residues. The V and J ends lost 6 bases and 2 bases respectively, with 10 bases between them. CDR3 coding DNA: TGTGCCAGCAGCCCCCTGTTGAACTATGGCTACACCTTC. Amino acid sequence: CASSPLLNYGYTF.

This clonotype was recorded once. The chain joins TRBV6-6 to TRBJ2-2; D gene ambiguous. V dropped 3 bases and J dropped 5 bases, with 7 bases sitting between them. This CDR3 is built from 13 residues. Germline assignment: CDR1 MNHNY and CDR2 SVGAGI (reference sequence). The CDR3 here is CASSYSVTGELFF. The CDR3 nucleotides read TGTGCCAGCAGTTATTCGGTAACCGGGGAGCTGTTTTTT.

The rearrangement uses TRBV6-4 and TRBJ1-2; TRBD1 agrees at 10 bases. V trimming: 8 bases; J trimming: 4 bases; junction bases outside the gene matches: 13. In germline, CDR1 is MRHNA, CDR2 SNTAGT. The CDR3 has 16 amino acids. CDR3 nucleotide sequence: TGTGCCAGCCGCGGGACAGGGGCCGCCCCCGGCTATGGCTACACCTTC. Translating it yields CASRGTGAAPGYGYTF.

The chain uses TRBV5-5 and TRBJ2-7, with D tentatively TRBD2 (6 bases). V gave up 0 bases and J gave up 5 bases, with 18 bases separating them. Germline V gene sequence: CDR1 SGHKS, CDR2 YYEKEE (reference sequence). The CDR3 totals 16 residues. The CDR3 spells CASSLVGGLIIHEQYV. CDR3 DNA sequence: TGTGCCAGCAGCTTGGTTGGAGGGTTAATCATACACGAGCAGTACGTC.

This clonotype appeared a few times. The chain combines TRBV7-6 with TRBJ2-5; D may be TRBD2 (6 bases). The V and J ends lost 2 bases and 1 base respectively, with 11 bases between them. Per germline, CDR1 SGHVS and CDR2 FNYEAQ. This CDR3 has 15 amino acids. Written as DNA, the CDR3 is TGTGCCAGCAGCTTATCGGGGGAACTCCAAGAGACCCAGTACTTC. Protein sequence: CASSLSGELQETQYF.